This paragraph reports one T cell receptor (beta chain). Its specificity is unknown. This entry is derived from a study of beta chain features in type 1 diabetes. Study-wide results and limits: Whether TCRB rearrangement is influenced by HLA type went unresolved here.

Sequencing targeted expressed TCRB transcripts, as all isolated RNA had been reverse transcribed. Assay: immunoSEQ multiplex PCR; the TCRdb copy retains only in-frame clones and omits some. The sample contains about 110,000 clones, 40% of which appear only once. This TCR derives from a woman aged 18-29 years in good health. The specimen sequenced was stem cell memory CD4+ T cells from blood.

CDR3 DNA: TGTGCCTGGAGCCGACAGGGTGCCGGAAACACCATATATTTT. This codes for CAWSRQGAGNTIYF. The chain employs TRBV30 and TRBJ1-3; 7 bases line up with TRBD1. Trimming at V came to 3 bases and at J to 4 bases, leaving 6 bases not matched to a gene. CDR3 length: 14 residues. Germline CDR1 and CDR2: GTSNPN and SVGIG (reference sequence).